This T cell receptor beta chain was captured in a study of response to subunit inactivated influenza vaccine. TCRdb ran MiXCR on the RT-PCR reads and lists one entry per CDR3 protein. The sample has 300,000 to 350,000 distinct CDR3 sequences; about 20% are singletons. The sequences come from PBMCs from blood, collected about 20 months after vaccination. The source is a man aged 50 to 69 who received an inactivated influenza vaccine.

The DNA for the CDR3 is TGTGCCATCAGTGAGTCGCGAGGGCAGGGCCCTTTTTCGAACACCGGGGAGCTGTTTTTT. Translation gives CAISESRGQGPFSNTGELFF. The chain has TRBV10-3 and TRBJ2-2, with D perhaps TRBD1 or TRBD2 (5 bases each). This CDR3 comprises 20 residues. Per the germline V gene, CDR1 is ENHRY and CDR2 is SYGVKD. V shed 0 bases and J shed 0 bases, with 20 bases lying between them.